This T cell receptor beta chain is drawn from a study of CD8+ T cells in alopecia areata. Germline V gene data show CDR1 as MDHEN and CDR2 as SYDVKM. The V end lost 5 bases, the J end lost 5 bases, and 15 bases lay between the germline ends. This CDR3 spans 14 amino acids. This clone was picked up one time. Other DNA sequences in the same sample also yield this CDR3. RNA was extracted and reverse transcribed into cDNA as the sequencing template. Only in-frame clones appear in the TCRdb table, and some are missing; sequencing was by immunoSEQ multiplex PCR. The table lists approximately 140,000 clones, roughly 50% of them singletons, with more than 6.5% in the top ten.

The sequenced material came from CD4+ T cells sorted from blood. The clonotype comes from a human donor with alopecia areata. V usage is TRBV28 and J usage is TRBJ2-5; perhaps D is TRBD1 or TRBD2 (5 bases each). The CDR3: CASSGLGARETQYF. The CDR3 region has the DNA TGTGCCAGCAGTGGGCTCGGGGCGCGGGAGACCCAGTACTTC.